Below, 11 T cell receptor beta chains from the same sample are listed, as sequenced in a study of PD-L1 blockade in urothelial cancer. Sequenced by immunoSEQ multiplex PCR; TCRdb stores in-frame clones only, minus some. The table shows around 100,000 clones, with approximately 85% occurring only once. Sequenced here: PBMCs, sampled around atezolizumab (anti-PD-L1) treatment. Receptors originate from a man aged 45-65 years with urothelial cancer.

V and J are TRBV28 and TRBJ1-1, with D possibly matching TRBD1 (5 bases). Between the trimmed V and J ends, which lost 2 bases and 6 bases, there was a span of 13 bases. This CDR3 comprises 14 residues. Germline V gene data show CDR1 as MDHEN and CDR2 as SYDVKM. The CDR3 is CASSLNWGVPEAFF. The CDR3 DNA is TGTGCCAGCAGTTTAAATTGGGGGGTCCCTGAAGCTTTCTTT.

The chain combines TRBV7-6 with TRBJ2-7; the D gene is possibly TRBD1 (6 bases). V dropped 0 bases and J dropped 3 bases, with 15 bases sitting between them. This CDR3 is 16 amino acids long. Germline V gene sequence: CDR1 SGHVS, CDR2 FNYEAQ. The CDR3 sequence is CASSLAGWDNYYEQYF. The CDR3 DNA is TGTGCCAGCAGCTTAGCGGGATGGGACAACTACTACGAGCAGTACTTC.

The V call is TRBV10-1, the J call TRBJ2-7, with D possibly TRBD2 on 6 matching bases. The V and J ends lost 6 bases and 9 bases respectively, with 21 bases between them. Looked up from germline, CDR1 is WNHNN and CDR2 is SYGVQD (reference sequence). The length of the CDR3 is 14 residues. The DNA for the CDR3 is TGCGCCAGCAGCGCCGGAGGGTCCGCCGCCCGGCAGTACTTC. It codes for CASSAGGSAARQYF.

V usage is TRBV6-1 and J usage is TRBJ2-5, with no clear D. V was clipped by 7 bases and J by 8 bases, with 20 bases between them. The CDR3 is made up of 14 amino acids. Germline V gives CDR1 MNHNS, CDR2 SASEGT. CDR3 nucleotide sequence: TGTGCCAGCATCCCAGCTGGCGGTCTAGATACCCAGTACTTC. Translating it yields CASIPAGGLDTQYF.

This clone was seen just once. The rearrangement joins TRBV11-2 to TRBJ2-1; 9 bases line up with TRBD2. After removal of 4 bases from V and 4 bases from J, the junction contained 5 bases not matched to a gene. Germline values: CDR1 SGHAT, CDR2 FQNNGV. The CDR3 extends over 15 amino acids. The DNA for the CDR3 is TGTGCCAGCAGCTCCACTAGCGGGCTATACAATGAGCAGTTCTTC. It yields the protein CASSSTSGLYNEQFF.

This clone was observed many times. This chain uses TRBV7-9 with TRBJ2-1; 7 positions match TRBD2. Looked up from germline, CDR1 is SEHNR and CDR2 is FQNEAQ (reference sequence). The CDR3 has 12 residues. Losses at the gene ends were 4 bases for V and 10 bases for J; bases not matched to a gene: 4. The CDR3 loop is CASSSGLGEQFF. As DNA, the CDR3 is TGTGCCAGCAGCTCCGGACTAGGGGAGCAGTTCTTC.

The chain carries TRBV6-1 and TRBJ2-3; 8 bases map to TRBD2. CDR1 is MNHNS, CDR2 SASEGT, per germline. This CDR3 region has 15 residues. J gave up 2 bases and V 1 base, and 2 bases lay outside the gene matches. The DNA for the CDR3 is TGTGCCAGCAGTGAAGGCGGGAGGCACACAGATACGCAGTATTTT. Protein sequence: CASSEGGRHTDTQYF.

The J gene is TRBJ2-1, the V gene TRBV5-1; D might be TRBD2 (6 bases). Germline loops: CDR1 SGHRS, CDR2 YFSETQ. V gave up 0 bases and J gave up 0 bases, with 7 bases separating them. The CDR3 extends over 15 amino acids. The CDR3 coding sequence is TGCGCCAGCAGCTTGGTCGGGAGCTCCTACAATGAGCAGTTCTTC. Translation gives CASSLVGSSYNEQFF.

V usage is TRBV9 and J usage is TRBJ1-2; 9 positions agree with TRBD1. This CDR3 has 15 amino acids. Germline trimming cut 2 bases from V and 6 bases from J; bases unmatched to any gene: 8. Per germline, CDR1 SGDLS and CDR2 YYNGEE. The CDR3 protein is CASSVSGTGRNGYTF. CDR3 in DNA: TGTGCCAGCAGCGTCTCCGGGACAGGGAGGAATGGCTACACCTTC.

This chain joins TRBV7-6 and TRBJ1-5, with a weak D call TRBD1 (6 bases). Deletions cut 5 bases from V and 7 bases from J, with 15 bases between. This CDR3 region has 14 residues. CDR1 SGHVS and CDR2 FNYEAQ come from the germline V gene. In DNA, the CDR3 is TGTGCCAGCAGCCGCGGGGGCATGGGACAGCCCCAGCATTTT. Its translation: CASSRGGMGQPQHF.

V and J are TRBV25-1 and TRBJ1-2; perhaps TRBD1 as D (5 bases). Looked up from germline, CDR1 is MGHDK and CDR2 is SYGVNS. V was shortened by 8 bases and J by 1 base, with 14 bases between the two germline ends. This CDR3 is built from 14 residues. CDR3 DNA: TGTGCCAGCGCCGAGTCAGGGCATAACTATGGCTACACCTTC. Translation gives CASAESGHNYGYTF.